The entry that follows covers one T cell receptor beta chain sequence. Its target is not known. This sample was included in a study of T cell responses to AZD1222 COVID-19 vaccine. Points from the study as a whole: Mostly white British, mostly female donors; authors suggested clonal diversity may be underestimated. A rise in Spike-specific TCR breadth and depth followed two AZD1222 doses.

Only in-frame clones appear in the TCRdb table, and some are missing; sequencing was by immunoSEQ multiplex PCR. The sample carries 110,000 or so clones, 88% recorded once. Germline CDR1 is SGHVS and CDR2 is FNYEAQ. The CDR3 loop spans 16 amino acids. V gave up 5 bases and J gave up 3 bases; unmatched junction bases: 10. The chain employs TRBV7-6 and TRBJ1-3, with 7 positions matching TRBD1. Material: peripheral blood, obtained on day 0 of AZD1222 vaccination. This TCR was sampled from an adult in good health. CDR3 loop: CASSQVPGGGGNTIYF. Here the CDR3 DNA reads TGTGCCAGCAGCCAAGTACCAGGGGGAGGTGGAAACACCATATATTTT.